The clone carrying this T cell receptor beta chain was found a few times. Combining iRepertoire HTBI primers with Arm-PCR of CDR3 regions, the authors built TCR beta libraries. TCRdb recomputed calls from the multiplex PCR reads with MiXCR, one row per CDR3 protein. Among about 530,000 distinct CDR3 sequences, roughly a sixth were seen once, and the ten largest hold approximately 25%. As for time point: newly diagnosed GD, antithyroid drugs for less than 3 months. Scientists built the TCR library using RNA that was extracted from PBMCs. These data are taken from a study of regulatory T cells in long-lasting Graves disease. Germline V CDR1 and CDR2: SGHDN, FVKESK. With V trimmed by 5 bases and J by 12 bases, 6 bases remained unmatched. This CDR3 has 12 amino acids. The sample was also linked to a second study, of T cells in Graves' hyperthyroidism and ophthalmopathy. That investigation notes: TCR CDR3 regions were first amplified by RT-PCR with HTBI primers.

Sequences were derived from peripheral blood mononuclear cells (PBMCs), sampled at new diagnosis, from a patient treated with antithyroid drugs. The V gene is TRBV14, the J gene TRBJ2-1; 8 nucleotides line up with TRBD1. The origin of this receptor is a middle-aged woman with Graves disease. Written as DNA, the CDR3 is TGTGCCAGCAGCGCGGACAGGGTTTGGCAGTTCTTC. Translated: CASSADRVWQFF.